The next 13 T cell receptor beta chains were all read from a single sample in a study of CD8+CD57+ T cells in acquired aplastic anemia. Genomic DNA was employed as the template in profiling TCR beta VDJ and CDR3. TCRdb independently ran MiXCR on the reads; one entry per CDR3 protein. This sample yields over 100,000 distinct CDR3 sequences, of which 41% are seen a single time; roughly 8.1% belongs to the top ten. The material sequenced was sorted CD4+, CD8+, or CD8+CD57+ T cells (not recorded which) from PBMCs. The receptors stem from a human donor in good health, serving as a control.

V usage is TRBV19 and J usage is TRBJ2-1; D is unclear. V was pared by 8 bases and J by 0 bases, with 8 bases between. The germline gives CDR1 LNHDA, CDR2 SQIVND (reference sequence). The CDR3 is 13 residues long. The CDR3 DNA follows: TGTGCCAGTTCGGAGAGCTCCTACAATGAGCAGTTCTTC. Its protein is CASSESSYNEQFF.

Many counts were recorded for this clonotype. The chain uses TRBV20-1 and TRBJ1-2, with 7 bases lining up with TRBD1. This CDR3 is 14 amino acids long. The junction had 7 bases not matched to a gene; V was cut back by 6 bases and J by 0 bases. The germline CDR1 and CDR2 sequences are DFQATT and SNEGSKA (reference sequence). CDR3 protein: CSAETGTANYGYTF. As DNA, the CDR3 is TGCAGTGCCGAGACCGGGACAGCTAACTATGGCTACACCTTC.

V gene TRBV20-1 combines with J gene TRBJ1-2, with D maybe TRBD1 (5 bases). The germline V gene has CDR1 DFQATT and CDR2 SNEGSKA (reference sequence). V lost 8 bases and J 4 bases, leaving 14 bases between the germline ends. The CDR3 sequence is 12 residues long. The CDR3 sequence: CSLREYVYGYTF. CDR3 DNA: TGCAGTCTCAGGGAGTACGTCTATGGCTACACCTTC.

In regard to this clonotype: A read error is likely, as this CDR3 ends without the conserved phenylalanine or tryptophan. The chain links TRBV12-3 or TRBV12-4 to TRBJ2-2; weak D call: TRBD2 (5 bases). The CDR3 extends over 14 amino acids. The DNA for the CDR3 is TGTCCCAGCAGTTCGCTAGCTCACACCGGGGAGCTGTTTTCT. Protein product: CPSSSLAHTGELFS.

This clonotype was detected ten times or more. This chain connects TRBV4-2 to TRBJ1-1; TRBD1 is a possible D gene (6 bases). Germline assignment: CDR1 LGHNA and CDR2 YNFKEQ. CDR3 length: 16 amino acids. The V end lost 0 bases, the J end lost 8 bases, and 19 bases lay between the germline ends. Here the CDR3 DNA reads TGTGCCAGCAGCCAAGATCGTCTTATAATGGGGACAGAAGCTTTCTTT. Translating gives CASSQDRLIMGTEAFF.

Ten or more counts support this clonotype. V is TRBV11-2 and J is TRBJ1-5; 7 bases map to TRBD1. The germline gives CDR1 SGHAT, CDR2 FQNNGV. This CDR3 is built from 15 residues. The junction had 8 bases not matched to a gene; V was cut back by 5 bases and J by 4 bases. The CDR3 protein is CASSTRQGPNQPQHF. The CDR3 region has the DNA TGTGCCAGCAGCACGCGACAGGGTCCGAATCAGCCCCAGCATTTT. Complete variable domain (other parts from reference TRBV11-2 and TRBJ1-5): EAGVAQSPRYKIIEKRQSVAFWCNPISGHATLYWYQQILGQGPKLLIQFQNNGVVDDSQLPKDRFSAERLKGVDSTLKIQPAKLEDSAVYLCASSTRQGPNQPQHFGDGTRLSIL.

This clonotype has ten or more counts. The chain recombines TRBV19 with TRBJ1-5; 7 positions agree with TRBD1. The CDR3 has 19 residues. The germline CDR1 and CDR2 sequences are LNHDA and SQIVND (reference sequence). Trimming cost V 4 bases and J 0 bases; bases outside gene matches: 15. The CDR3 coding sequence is TGTGCCAGTAGTACTGGAACCGGGACAGTTATTAATAGCAATCAGCCCCAGCATTTT. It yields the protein CASSTGTGTVINSNQPQHF.

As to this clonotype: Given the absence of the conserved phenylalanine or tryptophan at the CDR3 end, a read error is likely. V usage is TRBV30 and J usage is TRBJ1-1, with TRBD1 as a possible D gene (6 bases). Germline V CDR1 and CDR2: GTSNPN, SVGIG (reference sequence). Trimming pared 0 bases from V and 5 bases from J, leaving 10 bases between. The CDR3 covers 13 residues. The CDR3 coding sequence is TGTGCCTGGAGTGTAAGTGACAGGACTGAAGCTTTCCTT. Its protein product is CAWSVSDRTEAFL.

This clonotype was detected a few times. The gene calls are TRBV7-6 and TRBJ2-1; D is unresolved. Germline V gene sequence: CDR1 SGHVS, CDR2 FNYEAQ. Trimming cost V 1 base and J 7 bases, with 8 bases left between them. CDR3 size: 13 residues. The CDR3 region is CASSLGALNEQFF. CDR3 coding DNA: TGTGCCAGCAGCTTAGGGGCACTGAATGAGCAGTTCTTC.

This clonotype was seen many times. The CDR3 DNA reads TGTGCCAGCAGTCCTAATCCGGGACAGGGGGCTTACGAGCAGTACTTC. Amino acid sequence: CASSPNPGQGAYEQYF. The rearrangement links TRBV6-1 to TRBJ2-7, with 12 nucleotides matching TRBD1. Per germline, CDR1 MNHNS and CDR2 SASEGT. This CDR3 spans 16 amino acids. The trim removed 5 bases at V and 4 bases at J, leaving 9 bases unmatched.

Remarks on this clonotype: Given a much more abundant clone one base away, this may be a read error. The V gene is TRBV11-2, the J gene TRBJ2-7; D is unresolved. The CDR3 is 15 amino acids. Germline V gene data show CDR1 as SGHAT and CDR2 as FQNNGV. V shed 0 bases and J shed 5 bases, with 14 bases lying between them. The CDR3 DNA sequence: TGTGCCAGCAGCTTAGATACGGGCTCGAACCACGAGCAGTACTTC. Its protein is CASSLDTGSNHEQYF.

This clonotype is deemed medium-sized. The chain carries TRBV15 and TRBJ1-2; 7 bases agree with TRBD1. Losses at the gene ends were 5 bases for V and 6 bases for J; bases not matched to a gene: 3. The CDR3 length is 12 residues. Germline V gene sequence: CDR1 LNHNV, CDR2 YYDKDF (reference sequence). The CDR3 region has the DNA TGTGCCACCAGCGAAACAGGGGATGGCTACACCTTC. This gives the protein CATSETGDGYTF.

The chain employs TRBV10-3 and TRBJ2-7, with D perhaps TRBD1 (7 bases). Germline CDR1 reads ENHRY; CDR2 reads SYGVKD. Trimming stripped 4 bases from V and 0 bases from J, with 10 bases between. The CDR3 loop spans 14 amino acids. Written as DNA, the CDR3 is TGTGCCATCAGTGGCGGGACAGTCTCCTACGAGCAGTACTTC. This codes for CAISGGTVSYEQYF.